Below are 12 T cell receptor beta chains sequenced from a single sample in a study of tumor-infiltrating lymphocytes in primary liver carcinoma. Blood RNA came from unsorted whole blood; germline DNA was also extracted. With a constant-region primer, TCR beta cDNA was made from 450 to 550 ng of total RNA. Each TCR beta library was derived from three nested multiplex PCR rounds that employed slightly modified ARM-PCR. The first two PCR rounds, roughly 10 cycles each, used TRBV1-TRBV30 forward primers and a C-beta reverse primer. TCRdb passed the multiplex PCR reads through MiXCR, listing each CDR3 protein once. The sample includes fewer than 400,000 distinct CDR3 sequences, about 50% of them seen just once. Sequencing was done on a sample of peripheral blood. The receptors stem from a woman aged 25 to 39 with primary liver carcinoma and hepatitis B virus infection.

The DNA of the CDR3 is TGTGCCAGCAGCTTGGAAGGGTACACAAATGAGCAGTTCTTC. This codes for CASSLEGYTNEQFF. The chain is built from TRBV7-8 and TRBJ2-1; no clear D. CDR1 and CDR2 from the germline V gene are SGHVS and FQNEAQ. V was clipped by 3 bases and J by 7 bases, with 13 bases between them. The CDR3 is made up of 14 amino acids.

A word on this clonotype: With a much larger clone just one base away, this may be a read error. V gene TRBV29-1 combines with J gene TRBJ2-2, with a possible D match to TRBD2 (6 bases). This CDR3 region has 12 residues. Germline CDR1 reads SQVTM; CDR2 reads ANQGSEA. This chain's CDR3 is CGVGGDTGELFF. CDR3 DNA: TGCGGCGTGGGAGGAGACACCGGGGAGCTGTTTTTT.

About this clonotype: A read error is possible here, since a much larger clone lies one base away. This chain uses TRBV6-1 with TRBJ1-1, with TRBD1 identical over 7 bases. The J segment lost 6 bases and the V segment lost 5 bases, leaving 12 bases of the junction unmatched. This CDR3 has 15 residues. Germline V gene sequence: CDR1 MNHNS, CDR2 SASEGT. Here the CDR3 DNA reads TGTGCCAGCAGTTCCCGTATAGGGGGCGCCGCTGAAGCTTTCTTT. Its translation is CASSSRIGGAAEAFF.

Concerning this clonotype itself: An end of the junction differs from the germline gene, which may be a read error. The chain is built from TRBV29-1 and TRBJ1-2, with D unclear. Germline loops: CDR1 SQVTM, CDR2 ANQGSEA. The length of the CDR3 is 11 residues. The CDR3 sequence is CSVEHIQGYTF. CDR3 bases: TGTAGCGTGGAGCACATCCAAGGCTACACCTTC. The full variable domain, rest sourced from reference TRBV29-1 and TRBJ1-2, is SAVISQKPSRDICQRGTSLTIQCQVDSQVTMMFWYRQQPGQSLTLIATANQGSEATYESGFVIDKFPISRPNLTFSTLTVSNMSPEDSSIYLCSVEHIQGYTFGSGTRLTVV.

This clonotype has more than one count but fewer than ten. This clone may be a read error of a much larger clone one base away. The genes are TRBV11-2 and TRBJ2-5; tentative D call: TRBD2 (6 bases). The germline CDR1 and CDR2 sequences are SGHAT and FQNNGV. The CDR3 loop spans 15 amino acids. This CDR3 reads CASSSGLNPQETRYF. The CDR3 DNA sequence: TGTGCCAGCAGCTCGGGACTCAACCCCCAAGAGACCCGGTACTTC. The full variable domain, completed using reference TRBV11-2 and TRBJ2-5, is EAGVAQSPRYKIIEKRQSVAFWCNPISGHATLYWYQQILGQGPKLLIQFQNNGVVDDSQLPKDRFSAERLKGVDSTLKIQPAKLEDSAVYLCASSSGLNPQETRYFGPGTRLLVL.

The chain combines TRBV7-8 with TRBJ2-1; 7 nucleotides agree with TRBD2. Germline V gene sequence: CDR1 SGHVS, CDR2 FQNEAQ. J lost 7 bases, V lost 5 bases, and 5 bases had no gene match. The CDR3 totals 13 residues. CDR3 residues: CASSPTSVNEQFF. The CDR3 DNA reads TGTGCCAGCAGCCCCACTAGCGTGAATGAGCAGTTCTTC.

With regard to this clonotype: Lacking the conserved final phenylalanine or tryptophan, this CDR3 likely reflects a read error. J is TRBJ2-1 and V is TRBV28; a possible D gene is TRBD1 (6 bases). CDR3 length equals 14 residues. Trimming left V 2 bases short and J 12 bases short, with 17 bases between. Germline CDR1 and CDR2: MDHEN and SYDVKM. The DNA of the CDR3 is TGTGCCAGCAGTTTACTGGGCGAGGGGGATGGGCAGTTCCTC. Translation gives CASSLLGEGDGQFL.

As regards this clonotype: An end of the junction differs from the germline gene, which may be a read error. The CDR3: CANSEAFKAEENTEAFF. Written as DNA, the CDR3 is TGTGCCAACAGTGAAGCGTTTAAGGCGGAAGAGAACACTGAAGCTTTCTTT. The gene calls are TRBV6-1 and TRBJ1-1; D is undetermined. Germline V gives CDR1 MNHNS, CDR2 SASEGT. The CDR3 loop spans 17 amino acids.

The rearrangement joins TRBV4-1 to TRBJ2-7; 10 nucleotides align to TRBD2. The CDR3 contains 16 residues. The germline CDR1 and CDR2 sequences are MGHRA and YSYEKL. The ends lost 6 bases at V and 7 bases at J; junction bases unmatched: 15. CDR3 in DNA: TGCGCCAGCAGTTCCTACCTAGCGGGAGAAGGATGGGAGCAGTACTTC. It codes for CASSSYLAGEGWEQYF.

This clonotype was observed many times. This sequence joins TRBV6-1 and TRBJ2-7, with D possibly called TRBD1 or TRBD2 (6 bases each). Trimming removed 3 bases at V and 4 bases at J, with 16 bases between. From germline, CDR1 is MNHNS and CDR2 SASEGT. This CDR3 region has 15 residues. DNA for the CDR3: TGTGCCAGCAGTGAGATGTGGGGGGCTGGATACGAGCAGTACTTC. It encodes CASSEMWGAGYEQYF.

Turning to this clonotype: A much more abundant neighbour one base away suggests this may be a read error. No conserved phenylalanine or tryptophan is present at the end of the CDR3, so a read error is the likely explanation. The chain is built from TRBV5-6 and TRBJ1-1; D ambiguous. This CDR3 spans 14 amino acids. V shed 0 bases and J shed 0 bases, with 6 bases lying between them. Germline V gene lookup returns CDR1 SGHDT and CDR2 YYEEEE. The CDR3: CASSLAPLNTEAFL. CDR3 DNA: TGTGCCAGCAGCTTGGCACCGCTGAACACTGAAGCTTTCCTT.

Turning to this clonotype: An end of the junction does not agree with germline; a read error may underlie this. The gene calls are TRBV12-5 and TRBJ2-5; 10 positions agree with TRBD2. This CDR3 region has 15 residues. Germline V gene data show CDR1 as LGHNT and CDR2 as FRNRAP. CDR3 DNA sequence: TGTGCTAGTGGTCCTAGCGGGAGAAATGCAGAGACCCAATACTTC. Amino acids: CASGPSGRNAETQYF.